The rows below give T cell receptor beta chains drawn from one sample of a study of identical twins. TCRdb ran MiXCR on the 5' RACE reads and lists one entry per CDR3 protein. The table lists 400,000 to 600,000 distinct CDR3 sequences, around 24% of them singletons. The same data also went into a second study, on yellow fever vaccine responses in identical twins.

Sequences were obtained from CD4+ T cells sorted from blood. The source of these receptors is a young woman in good health. The CDR3 runs from the conserved cysteine through the conserved F or W. A D gene is named only where the DNA matches it firmly. Rows give clone size only sometimes, using once, few, many, or a class for an expanded clone.

TRBJ2-1	TRBV9	TRBD2	few	TGTGCCAGCAGCGTAGGGACTAGCGGGGCTCCGCCCTACAATGAGCAGTTCTTC	CASSVGTSGAPPYNEQFF
TRBJ2-2	TRBV20-1	TRBD2	NA	TGCTGTGCTACCCGACTAGCGGGAGGAATGACCGGGGAGCTGTTTTTT	CCATRLAGGMTGELFF
TRBJ2-1	TRBV20-1	NA	NA	TGCAGTGCTAGGCCCGGACTCCTCGGGCAGTTCTTC	CSARPGLLGQFF
TRBJ2-1	TRBV11-3	NA	many	TGTGCCAGCGCCTCCTACAATGAGCAGTTCTTC	CASASYNEQFF
TRBJ1-1	TRBV28	NA	many	TGTGCCAGCACCCACCAGGGTACTGAAGCTTTCTTT	CASTHQGTEAFF
TRBJ2-5	TRBV3-1	NA	NA	TGTGCCAGCAGCCCCCAGGCGGAGCGTCACGGGGAGACCCAGTACTTC	CASSPQAERHGETQYF
TRBJ2-1	TRBV27	TRBD1	NA	TGTGCCAGCGGCGAGGGGACAGGGACAATTGAGCAGTTCTTC	CASGEGTGTIEQFF
TRBJ1-1	TRBV3-1	NA	NA	TGTGCCAGCAGCCATACCATGGAGCTACATGGGTGGGAAGCTTTCTTT	CASSHTMELHGWEAFF
TRBJ2-5	TRBV24-1	NA	few	TGTGCCACCAGTGAAGATGGGGGAGAGACCCAGTACTTC	CATSEDGGETQYF
TRBJ2-6	TRBV5-1	TRBD1	NA	TGCGCCAGCAGCTCCCAGCAGGGGGCTGGGGCCAACGTCCTGACTTTC	CASSSQQGAGANVLTF